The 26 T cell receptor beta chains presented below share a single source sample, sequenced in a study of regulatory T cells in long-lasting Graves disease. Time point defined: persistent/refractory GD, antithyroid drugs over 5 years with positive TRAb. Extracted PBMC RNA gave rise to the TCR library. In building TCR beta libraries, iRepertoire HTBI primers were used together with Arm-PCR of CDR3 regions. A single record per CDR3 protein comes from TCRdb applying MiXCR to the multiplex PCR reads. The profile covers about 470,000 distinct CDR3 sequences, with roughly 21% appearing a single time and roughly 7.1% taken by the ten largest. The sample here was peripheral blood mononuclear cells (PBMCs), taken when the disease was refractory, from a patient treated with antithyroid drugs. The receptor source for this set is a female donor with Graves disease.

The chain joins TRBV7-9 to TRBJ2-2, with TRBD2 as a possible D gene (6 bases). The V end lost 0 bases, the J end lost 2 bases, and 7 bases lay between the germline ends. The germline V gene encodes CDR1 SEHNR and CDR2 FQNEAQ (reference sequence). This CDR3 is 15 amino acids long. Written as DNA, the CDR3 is TGTGCCAGCAGCTTAGCGGCGGGAAACACCGGGGAGCTGTTTTTT. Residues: CASSLAAGNTGELFF.

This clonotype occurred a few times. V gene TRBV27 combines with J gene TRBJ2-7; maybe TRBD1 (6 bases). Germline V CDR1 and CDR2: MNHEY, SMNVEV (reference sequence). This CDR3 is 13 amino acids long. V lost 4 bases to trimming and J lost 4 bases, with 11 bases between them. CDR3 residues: CASSYAQGYEQYF. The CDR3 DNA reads TGTGCCAGCAGTTATGCACAGGGATACGAGCAGTACTTC.

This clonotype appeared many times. CDR3 sequence (DNA): TGTGCCAGCAGTTTCCCGGGGAAAGGGCATCAGCCCCAGCATTTT. Its translation is CASSFPGKGHQPQHF. This chain joins TRBV12-3 or TRBV12-4 and TRBJ1-5; D is undetermined. This CDR3 comprises 15 residues. Trimming removed 3 bases at V and 5 bases at J, with 14 bases between.

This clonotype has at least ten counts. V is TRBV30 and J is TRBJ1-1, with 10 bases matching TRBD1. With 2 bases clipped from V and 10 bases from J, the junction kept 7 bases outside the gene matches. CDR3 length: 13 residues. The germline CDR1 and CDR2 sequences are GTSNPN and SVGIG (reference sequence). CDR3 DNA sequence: TGTGCCTGGAGTTCCGGGACAGGGGCTGCAGCTTTCTTT. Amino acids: CAWSSGTGAAAFF.

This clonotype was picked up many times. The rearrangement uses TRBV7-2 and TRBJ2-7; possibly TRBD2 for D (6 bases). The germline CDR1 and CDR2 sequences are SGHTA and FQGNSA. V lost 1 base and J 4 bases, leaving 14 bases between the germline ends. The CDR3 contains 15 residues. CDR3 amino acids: CASSLVEGVGYEQYF. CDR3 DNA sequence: TGTGCCAGCAGCTTAGTGGAGGGAGTGGGGTACGAGCAGTACTTC.

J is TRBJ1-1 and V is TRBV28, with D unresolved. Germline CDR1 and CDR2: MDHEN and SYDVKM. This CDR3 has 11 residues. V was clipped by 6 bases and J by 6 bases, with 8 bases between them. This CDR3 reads CASRSDAEAFF. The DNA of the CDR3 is TGTGCCAGCAGAAGTGACGCTGAAGCTTTCTTT.

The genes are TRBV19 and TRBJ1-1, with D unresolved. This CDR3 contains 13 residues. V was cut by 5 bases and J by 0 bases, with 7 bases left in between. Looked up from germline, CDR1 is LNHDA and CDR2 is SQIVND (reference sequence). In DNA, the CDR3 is TGTGCCAGTAGTCGCTGGATGAACACTGAAGCTTTCTTT. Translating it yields CASSRWMNTEAFF.

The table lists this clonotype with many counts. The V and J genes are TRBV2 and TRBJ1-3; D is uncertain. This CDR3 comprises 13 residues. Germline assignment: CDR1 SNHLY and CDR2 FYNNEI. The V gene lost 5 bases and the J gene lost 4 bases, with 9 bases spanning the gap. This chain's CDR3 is CASSLVEGNTIYF. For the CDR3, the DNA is TGTGCCAGCAGTCTCGTAGAGGGAAACACCATATATTTT. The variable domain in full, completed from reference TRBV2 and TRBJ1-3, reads EPEVTQTPSHQVTQMGQEVILRCVPISNHLYFYWYRQILGQKVEFLVSFYNNEISEKSEIFDDQFSVERPDGSNFTLKIRSTKLEDSAMYFCASSLVEGNTIYFGEGSWLTVV.

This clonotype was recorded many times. CDR3 nucleotides: TGTGCCAGCAGTTTATTAGGGACAGGGGACTCCTACGAGCAGTACTTC. Amino acids: CASSLLGTGDSYEQYF. The V and J genes are TRBV12-3 or TRBV12-4 and TRBJ2-7, with 10 bases aligning to TRBD1. V gave up 2 bases and J gave up 0 bases; unmatched junction bases: 4. This CDR3 has 16 amino acids.

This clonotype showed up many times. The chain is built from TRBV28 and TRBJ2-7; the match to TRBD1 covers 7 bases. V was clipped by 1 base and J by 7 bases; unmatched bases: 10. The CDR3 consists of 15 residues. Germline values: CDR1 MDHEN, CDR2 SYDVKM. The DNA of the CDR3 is TGTGCCAGCAGTTTATACGCGACAGGGCCTGGGGAGCAGTACTTC. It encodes CASSLYATGPGEQYF.

CDR3 nucleotides: TGTGCCAGCAGTTACCTTGACCTAAAACTGTTTTTT. Translating gives CASSYLDLKLFF. The rearrangement joins TRBV6-5 to TRBJ1-4; D is ambiguous. CDR1 and CDR2 from the germline V gene are MNHEY and SVGAGI. The CDR3 runs to 12 residues. The V and J ends lost 2 bases and 10 bases respectively, with 8 bases between them.

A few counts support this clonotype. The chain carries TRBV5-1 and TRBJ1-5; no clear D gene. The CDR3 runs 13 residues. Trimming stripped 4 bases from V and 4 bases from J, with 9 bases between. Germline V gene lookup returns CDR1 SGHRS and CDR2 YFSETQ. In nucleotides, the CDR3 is TGCGCCAGCAGCGGCGGGGAAAATCAGCCCCAGCATTTT. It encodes CASSGGENQPQHF.

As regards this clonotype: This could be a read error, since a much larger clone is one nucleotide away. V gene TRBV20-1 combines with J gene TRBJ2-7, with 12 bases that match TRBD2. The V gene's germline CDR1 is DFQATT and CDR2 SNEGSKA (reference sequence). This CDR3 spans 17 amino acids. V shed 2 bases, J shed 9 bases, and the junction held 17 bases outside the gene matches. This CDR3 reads CSARLSGLAGLFGGQYF. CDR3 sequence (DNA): TGCAGTGCTAGATTATCGGGACTAGCGGGCTTGTTCGGAGGGCAGTACTTC.

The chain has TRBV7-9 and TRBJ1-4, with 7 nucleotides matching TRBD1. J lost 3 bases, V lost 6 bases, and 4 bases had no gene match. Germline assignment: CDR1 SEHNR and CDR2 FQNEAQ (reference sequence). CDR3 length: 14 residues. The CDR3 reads CASRPDRANEKLFF. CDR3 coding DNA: TGTGCCAGCAGACCCGACAGGGCTAATGAAAAACTGTTTTTT.

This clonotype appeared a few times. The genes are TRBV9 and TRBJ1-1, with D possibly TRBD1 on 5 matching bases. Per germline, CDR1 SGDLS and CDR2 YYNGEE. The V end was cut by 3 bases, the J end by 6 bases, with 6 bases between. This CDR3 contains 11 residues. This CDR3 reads CASSGGAEAFF. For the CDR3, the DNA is TGTGCCAGCAGCGGAGGGGCTGAAGCTTTCTTT.

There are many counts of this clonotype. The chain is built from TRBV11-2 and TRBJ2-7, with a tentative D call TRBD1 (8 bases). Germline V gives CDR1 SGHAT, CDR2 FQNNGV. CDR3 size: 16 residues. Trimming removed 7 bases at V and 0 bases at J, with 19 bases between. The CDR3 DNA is TGTGCCAGCACCTTCATCAGCGGGACAGGCTCCTACGAGCAGTACTTC. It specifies CASTFISGTGSYEQYF.

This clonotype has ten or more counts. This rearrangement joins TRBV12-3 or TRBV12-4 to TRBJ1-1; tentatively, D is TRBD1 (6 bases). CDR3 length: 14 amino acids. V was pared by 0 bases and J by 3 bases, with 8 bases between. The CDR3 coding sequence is TGTGCCAGCAGTTTAGCAGGGGGAGACACTGAAGCTTTCTTT. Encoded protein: CASSLAGGDTEAFF.

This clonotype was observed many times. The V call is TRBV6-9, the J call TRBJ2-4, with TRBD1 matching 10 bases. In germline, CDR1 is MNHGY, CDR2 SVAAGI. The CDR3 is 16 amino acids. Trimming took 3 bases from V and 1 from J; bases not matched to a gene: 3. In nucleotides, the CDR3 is TGTGCCAGCAGTTACGGACAGGGGGGGGCCAAAAACATTCAGTACTTC. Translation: CASSYGQGGAKNIQYF.

This chain's CDR3 is CASSLGQVTSYEQYF. The CDR3 region has the DNA TGCGCCAGCAGCCTTGGACAGGTCACCTCCTACGAGCAGTACTTC. V is TRBV4-1 and J is TRBJ2-7; 7 nucleotides line up with TRBD1. Germline trimming cut 4 bases from V and 0 bases from J; bases unmatched to any gene: 6. The CDR3 extends over 15 amino acids. The germline gives CDR1 MGHRA, CDR2 YSYEKL.

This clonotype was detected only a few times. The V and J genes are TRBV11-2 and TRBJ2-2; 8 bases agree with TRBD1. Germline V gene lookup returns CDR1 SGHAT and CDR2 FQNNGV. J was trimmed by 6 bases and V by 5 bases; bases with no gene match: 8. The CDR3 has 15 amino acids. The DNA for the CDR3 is TGTGCCAGCAGCGATCAGGGGGCGGTCCCCGGGGAGCTGTTTTTT. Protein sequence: CASSDQGAVPGELFF.

This CDR3 is CASSAGRTGGFDEQYF. DNA of the CDR3: TGCGCCAGCAGCGCCGGCCGGACAGGTGGTTTCGACGAGCAGTACTTC. This chain joins TRBV5-1 and TRBJ2-7; TRBD1 matches 7 bases. The V segment lost 4 bases and the J segment 5 bases; nucleotides outside the gene matches: 15. Germline CDR1 SGHRS, CDR2 YFSETQ. CDR3 length equals 16 residues. Looking up the rest from reference TRBV5-1 and TRBJ2-7 gives the full variable domain: KAGVTQTPRYLIKTRGQQVTLSCSPISGHRSVSWYQQTPGQGLQFLFEYFSETQRNKGNFPGRFSGRQFSNSRSEMNVSTLELGDSALYLCASSAGRTGGFDEQYFGPGTRLTVT.

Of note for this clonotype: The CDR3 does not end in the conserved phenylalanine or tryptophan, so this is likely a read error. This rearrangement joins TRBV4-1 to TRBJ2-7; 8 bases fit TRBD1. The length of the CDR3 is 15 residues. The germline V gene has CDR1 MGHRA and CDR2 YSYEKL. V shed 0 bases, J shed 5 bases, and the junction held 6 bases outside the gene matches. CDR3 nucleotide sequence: TGCGCCAGCAGCCAAGATCGCCAGGGGGCCCACGAGCAGTACTCC. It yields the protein CASSQDRQGAHEQYS.

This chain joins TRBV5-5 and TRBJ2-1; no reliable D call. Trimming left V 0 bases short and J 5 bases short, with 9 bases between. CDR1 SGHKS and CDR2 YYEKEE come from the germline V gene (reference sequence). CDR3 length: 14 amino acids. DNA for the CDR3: TGTGCCAGCAGCTTGGAAGCCATACACAATGAGCAGTTCTTC. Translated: CASSLEAIHNEQFF.

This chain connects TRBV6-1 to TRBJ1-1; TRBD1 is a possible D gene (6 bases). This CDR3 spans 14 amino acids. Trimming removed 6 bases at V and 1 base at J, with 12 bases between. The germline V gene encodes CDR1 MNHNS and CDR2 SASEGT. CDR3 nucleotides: TGTGCCAGCAGAGTGACGGGGGCGAACACTGAAGCTTTCTTT. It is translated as CASRVTGANTEAFF.

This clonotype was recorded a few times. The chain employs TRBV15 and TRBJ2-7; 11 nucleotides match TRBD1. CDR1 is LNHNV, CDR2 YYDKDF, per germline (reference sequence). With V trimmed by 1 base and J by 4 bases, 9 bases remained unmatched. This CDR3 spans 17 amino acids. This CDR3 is CATSRVSGTGGIYEQYF. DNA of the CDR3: TGTGCCACCAGCAGAGTGTCCGGGACAGGGGGGATTTACGAGCAGTACTTC.

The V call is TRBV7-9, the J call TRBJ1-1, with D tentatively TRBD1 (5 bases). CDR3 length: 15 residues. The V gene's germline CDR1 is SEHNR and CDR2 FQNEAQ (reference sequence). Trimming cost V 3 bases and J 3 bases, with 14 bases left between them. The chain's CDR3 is CASSFRDGADTEAFF. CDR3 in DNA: TGTGCCAGCAGCTTCAGGGATGGTGCGGACACTGAAGCTTTCTTT. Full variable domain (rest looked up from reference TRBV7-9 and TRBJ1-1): DTGVSQNPRHKITKRGQNVTFRCDPISEHNRLYWYRQTLGQGPEFLTYFQNEAQLEKSRLLSDRFSAERPKGSFSTLEIQRTEQGDSAMYLCASSFRDGADTEAFFGQGTRLTVV.